Listed below are T cell receptor beta chains from one sample, sequenced in a study of control samples from healthy donors and cancer patients. The table came from immunoSEQ multiplex PCR; TCRdb's copy has only in-frame clones and leaves some out. This table has fewer than 200,000 clones, around 93% appearing once. Input material: blood. All receptors derive from a woman in her sixties in good health. Each CDR3 is given with its conserved first and last residue. D genes are given only for firm matches. Some rows have no size entry. The others give once, few or many, or a class for an expanded clone.

V: TRBV6-5
J: TRBJ1-5
size: NA
D: NA
DNA: TGTGCCAGCATGTTCAGCAATCAGCCCCAGCATTTT
CDR3: CASMFSNQPQHF

V: TRBV6-5
J: TRBJ2-1
size: NA
D: TRBD2
DNA: TGTGCCAGCAGCAGGGGACTAGCCAATGAGCAGTTCTTC
CDR3: CASSRGLANEQFF

V: TRBV3-1/TRBV3-2
J: TRBJ1-6
size: NA
D: NA
DNA: TGTGCCAGCAGCGAGGGCCCGCGAGGCTCCTATAATTCACCCCTCCACTTT
CDR3: CASSEGPRGSYNSPLHF

V: TRBV5-4
J: TRBJ2-3
size: NA
D: NA
DNA: TGTGCCAGCAGCGGCGGAGATACGCAGTATTTT
CDR3: CASSGGDTQYF

V: TRBV6-6
J: TRBJ2-2
size: NA
D: TRBD2
DNA: TGTGCCAGCAGTTACTTTGCGGGGGGGGCCGGGGAGCTGTTTTTT
CDR3: CASSYFAGGAGELFF

V: TRBV3-1/TRBV3-2
J: TRBJ2-7
size: NA
D: NA
DNA: TGTGCCAGCAGCCAGGATCGACAACCACCCTACGAGCAGTACTTC
CDR3: CASSQDRQPPYEQYF

V: TRBV5-1
J: TRBJ2-1
size: NA
D: TRBD2
DNA: TGCGCCAGCAGCTTGGTTGCTAGCGGGGGGGGTTATGAGCAGTTCTTC
CDR3: CASSLVASGGGYEQFF

V: TRBV6-2/TRBV6-3
J: TRBJ2-7
size: once
D: NA
DNA: TGTGCCAGCAGTTATCGGTCAGGGATGTACGAGCAGTACTTC
CDR3: CASSYRSGMYEQYF

V: TRBV14
J: TRBJ1-3
size: once
D: NA
DNA: TGTGCCAGCAGCCAAGGTGGTCTTGGCGGAAACACCATATATTTT
CDR3: CASSQGGLGGNTIYF

V: TRBV12-3/TRBV12-4
J: TRBJ1-1
size: few
D: NA
DNA: TGTGCCAGCAGTTTACTAGGGGATCGTGAAGCTTTCTTT
CDR3: CASSLLGDREAFF

V: TRBV10-3
J: TRBJ2-2
size: NA
D: NA
DNA: TGTGCCATCAATGCAGGGATTTCCGGGGAGCTGTTTTTT
CDR3: CAINAGISGELFF

V: TRBV2
J: TRBJ2-2
size: NA
D: TRBD1
DNA: TGTGCCAGCAGTGATGGGACAGGGATCACCGGGGAGCTGTTTTTT
CDR3: CASSDGTGITGELFF

V: TRBV5-1
J: TRBJ1-1
size: NA
D: NA
DNA: TGCGCCAGCAGCTTGGGGGGTCCATTAACAGGTGAAGCTTTCTTT
CDR3: CASSLGGPLTGEAFF

V: TRBV6-5
J: TRBJ1-5
size: NA
D: NA
DNA: TGTGCCAGCAGTTACAGGGCAGGAGTTAATCAGCCCCAGCATTTT
CDR3: CASSYRAGVNQPQHF

V: TRBV13
J: TRBJ1-6
size: NA
D: NA
DNA: TGTGCCAGCAGCCCGGCCGGTGAGTCTTCACCCCTCCACTTT
CDR3: CASSPAGESSPLHF

V: TRBV7-2
J: TRBJ2-5
size: NA
D: TRBD1
DNA: TGTGCCAGCAGCTTAGACAGGGGGGAGACCCAGTACTTC
CDR3: CASSLDRGETQYF

V: TRBV12-3/TRBV12-4
J: TRBJ2-1
size: NA
D: NA
DNA: TGTGCCAGTCGCGGTAGAGGGAATGAGCAGTTCTTC
CDR3: CASRGRGNEQFF

V: TRBV10-3
J: TRBJ2-5
size: NA
D: NA
DNA: TGTGCCAGCGGGGAAACAGGGAGCCAAGAGACCCAGTACTTC
CDR3: CASGETGSQETQYF

V: TRBV4-1
J: TRBJ2-1
size: NA
D: NA
DNA: TGCGCCAGCAGTCCGGGCCGTACGAGTGAGCAGTTCTTC
CDR3: CASSPGRTSEQFF

V: TRBV5-4
J: TRBJ2-7
size: NA
D: NA
DNA: TGTGCCAGCAGCTTGGTTGCGGGGCGGGACGAGCAGTACTTC
CDR3: CASSLVAGRDEQYF

V: TRBV6-5
J: TRBJ1-1
size: NA
D: NA
DNA: TGTGCCAGCAGTTCCTGGCAGGGAGGGACTGAAGCTTTCTTT
CDR3: CASSSWQGGTEAFF

V: TRBV2
J: TRBJ1-5
size: NA
D: NA
DNA: TGTGCCAGCAGGAGGACGGCTAGCAATCAGCCCCAGCATTTT
CDR3: CASRRTASNQPQHF

V: TRBV5-4
J: TRBJ1-2
size: NA
D: TRBD1
DNA: TGTGCCAGCAGCCCGGAGGGTCAGGGGGACCCCCATGGCTACACCTTC
CDR3: CASSPEGQGDPHGYTF

V: TRBV12-3/TRBV12-4
J: TRBJ1-2
size: NA
D: NA
DNA: TGTGCCAGCAGTTGGGCGGGGGACCTCTACACCTTC
CDR3: CASSWAGDLYTF

V: TRBV19
J: TRBJ2-7
size: NA
D: TRBD1
DNA: TGTGCCAGTAGTAGCAACCGGGACAGCGGCTACGAGCAGTACTTC
CDR3: CASSSNRDSGYEQYF

V: TRBV3-1/TRBV3-2
J: TRBJ1-4
size: NA
D: NA
DNA: TGTGCCAGCAGCCAAATAGGGCGGTCTAATGAAAAACTGTTTTTT
CDR3: CASSQIGRSNEKLFF

V: TRBV5-1
J: TRBJ1-2
size: NA
D: NA
DNA: TGCGCCAGCAGCTTGGAATCCATAAGACGTGCCGGCTACACCTTC
CDR3: CASSLESIRRAGYTF

V: TRBV7-2
J: TRBJ1-2
size: NA
D: NA
DNA: TGTGCCAGCAGCGAGCAGACAGGAATCATCTCCGGCTACACCTTC
CDR3: CASSEQTGIISGYTF

V: TRBV2
J: TRBJ2-2
size: NA
D: TRBD2
DNA: TGTGCCAGCAGGAGCGGGGTATTCGTCACCGGGGAGCTGTTTTTT
CDR3: CASRSGVFVTGELFF

V: TRBV6-2/TRBV6-3
J: TRBJ2-3
size: NA
D: NA
DNA: TGTGCCAGCAGTTATTCGGGCAACACAGATACGCAGTATTTT
CDR3: CASSYSGNTDTQYF

V: TRBV7-3
J: TRBJ2-5
size: NA
D: NA
DNA: TGTGCCAGCAGCTTAAATAGCGGCCAAGAGACCCAGTACTTC
CDR3: CASSLNSGQETQYF

V: TRBV27
J: TRBJ1-2
size: NA
D: NA
DNA: TGTGCCAGCAGTTCGCTGACTCTAAACTATGGCTACACCTTC
CDR3: CASSSLTLNYGYTF